The 7 T cell receptor beta chains below all came from one sample that was sequenced in a study of early T cells in non-severe SARS-CoV-2 infection listed by TCRdb under 2021. Library generation was performed with 5' RACE. These reads were obtained on a NextSeq 500. TCRdb applied fastp at Q25 and MiXCR to the public reads, then kept only in-frame beta chains. Each CDR3 protein appears once, grouped with its most common genes and DNA. Present in this sample are 85,000 to 100,000 distinct CDR3 sequences, about 15% of which were seen just once. Roughly 1.2% of the sample rests with the top ten. The sequencing input was whole blood. These receptors were obtained from an adult who was a healthcare worker with PCR-confirmed SARS-CoV-2 infection or an uninfected control (not recorded which).

V is TRBV7-8 and J is TRBJ2-1; 10 bases are shared with TRBD1. V shed 7 bases and J 5 bases; nucleotides not matched to a gene: 17. This CDR3 is 18 amino acids long. Germline loops: CDR1 SGHVS, CDR2 FQNEAQ. The CDR3 nucleotides are TGTGCCAGCACCACTAGGGGGGACCGGGACAGGGGTCACAATGAGCAGTTCTTC. Translation: CASTTRGDRDRGHNEQFF.

This clonotype has ten or more counts. The genes are TRBV7-2 and TRBJ2-3, with D perhaps given as TRBD1 or TRBD2 (5 bases each). V lost 5 bases and J 1 base, leaving 10 bases between the germline ends. The CDR3 sequence is 14 residues long. Germline assignment: CDR1 SGHTA and CDR2 FQGNSA. CDR3 DNA sequence: TGTGCCAGCAGCCAGGGACCTGGCACAGATACGCAGTATTTT. Encoded protein: CASSQGPGTDTQYF. Full variable domain (outside the CDR3, taken from reference TRBV7-2 and TRBJ2-3): GAGVSQSPSNKVTEKGKDVELRCDPISGHTALYWYRQSLGQGLEFLIYFQGNSAPDKSGLPSDRFSAERTGGSVSTLTIQRTQQEDSAVYLCASSQGPGTDTQYFGPGTRLTVL.

This clonotype was found a few times. This chain uses TRBV5-8 with TRBJ2-1; no reliable D call. Trimming shortened V by 0 bases and J by 6 bases, and 10 bases separated the two germline ends. This CDR3 spans 14 amino acids. Germline CDR1 SGHTS, CDR2 YDEGEE. Here the CDR3 DNA reads TGTGCCAGCAGCTTGGTGCCCTATCGCAATGAGCAGTTCTTC. It codes for CASSLVPYRNEQFF.

The chain employs TRBV13 and TRBJ2-5, with D perhaps matching TRBD1 (5 bases). The CDR3 loop spans 13 amino acids. Trimming cost V 5 bases and J 8 bases, with 15 bases left between them. From germline, CDR1 is PRHDT and CDR2 FYEKMQ (reference sequence). The CDR3 reads CASSPGRQRTQYF. CDR3 DNA: TGTGCCAGCAGCCCAGGAAGACAGAGAACCCAGTACTTC.

This clonotype appeared a single time. This chain connects TRBV6-1 to TRBJ1-2; unclear D gene. Germline V gene data show CDR1 as MNHNS and CDR2 as SASEGT. With 7 bases removed from V and 8 bases from J, the gap between germline ends came to 14 bases. The CDR3 has 12 amino acids. This CDR3 reads CASTPRTGGYTF. The CDR3 coding sequence is TGTGCCAGCACCCCAAGGACGGGAGGCTACACCTTC.

This clonotype has just a few counts. The J gene is TRBJ1-2, the V gene TRBV29-1, with D maybe TRBD1 (5 bases). Germline CDR1 reads SQVTM; CDR2 reads ANQGSEA. The CDR3 has 11 amino acids. V was clipped by 4 bases and J by 8 bases, with 11 bases between them. CDR3 region: CSVGGTGGYTF. The CDR3 DNA reads as TGCAGCGTTGGAGGGACGGGAGGCTACACCTTC. Full variable domain (remainder filled in from reference TRBV29-1 and TRBJ1-2): SAVISQKPSRDICQRGTSLTIQCQVDSQVTMMFWYRQQPGQSLTLIATANQGSEATYESGFVIDKFPISRPNLTFSTLTVSNMSPEDSSIYLCSVGGTGGYTFGSGTRLTVV.

The V call is TRBV7-9, the J call TRBJ1-1, with D tentatively TRBD1 (5 bases). CDR1 is SEHNR, CDR2 FQNEAQ, per germline (reference sequence). Trimming shortened V by 5 bases and J by 8 bases, and 18 bases separated the two germline ends. This CDR3 spans 14 amino acids. Here the CDR3 reads CASSGADRKFEAFF. DNA of the CDR3: TGTGCCAGCAGCGGGGCTGACAGAAAGTTCGAAGCTTTCTTT.